This passage covers 32 T cell receptor beta chains from one sample sequenced in a study of blood T cells in healthy people across ages. The authors ran a second PCR of about 6 to 11 cycles using a sample-barcoded 5' primer and a J-beta primer mix. TCRdb fed the 5' RACE reads into MiXCR, producing one record per CDR3 protein. The table shows 1.5 million to 1.8 million distinct CDR3 sequences, with 35% to 45% occurring only once. Sequenced material: blood. The source is a woman between 18 and 29 years old in good health.

In regard to this clonotype: Possible read error: a much larger clone is one base away. Here the CDR3 DNA reads TGTGCCATCAGGACCGTTAAAGGTCTGAACGAGCAGTACTTC. Translated: CAIRTVKGLNEQYF. The gene calls are TRBV10-3 and TRBJ2-7; D gene uncertain. Germline lookup yields CDR1 ENHRY and CDR2 SYGVKD. V gave up 6 bases and J gave up 5 bases, with 17 bases separating them. This CDR3 comprises 14 residues.

This clonotype was seen a handful of times. The chain recombines TRBV29-1 with TRBJ1-4; D gene ambiguous. Germline values: CDR1 SQVTM, CDR2 ANQGSEA. The CDR3 has 11 amino acids. CDR3 coding DNA: TGCAGTGCCGGTGATAATGAAAAACTGTTTTTT. Translation: CSAGDNEKLFF.

V gene TRBV12-3 or TRBV12-4 combines with J gene TRBJ1-2; D possibly corresponds to TRBD1 (6 bases). The V and J ends lost 3 bases and 6 bases respectively, with 14 bases between them. CDR3 length: 14 residues. This chain's CDR3 is CASSFPGGIDGYTF. The CDR3 DNA reads TGTGCCAGCAGTTTCCCGGGGGGCATTGATGGCTACACCTTC.

This clonotype was detected a few times. This chain joins TRBV6-2 or TRBV6-3 and TRBJ2-7; 9 nucleotides line up with TRBD2. The length of the CDR3 is 14 residues. Looked up from germline, CDR1 is MNHEY and CDR2 is SVGEGT. V shed 2 bases, J shed 3 bases, and the junction held 2 bases outside the gene matches. For the CDR3, the DNA is TGTGCCAGCAGTTACGTACTAGCGGGCTACGAGCAGTACTTC. Residues: CASSYVLAGYEQYF.

This clonotype was detected only a few times. The rearrangement links TRBV20-1 to TRBJ2-5; D uncertain. The DNA matches TRBJ2-7 better at its end, which makes the J call doubtful. Germline V gene data show CDR1 as DFQATT and CDR2 as SNEGSKA (reference sequence). The CDR3 totals 13 residues. The CDR3 sequence is CSAAKDLPYEQYF. CDR3 DNA: TGCAGTGCGGCCAAGGACCTGCCCTACGAGCAGTACTTC.

V gene TRBV20-1 combines with J gene TRBJ2-1, with D uncertain. The CDR3 has 9 amino acids. The V end was cut by 3 bases, the J end by 15 bases, with 9 bases between. Germline V gives CDR1 DFQATT, CDR2 SNEGSKA (reference sequence). CDR3 region: CSARDARFF. The CDR3 nucleotides read TGCAGTGCTAGGGACGCTCGGTTCTTC.

The V gene is TRBV9, the J gene TRBJ2-7, with TRBD2 matching 8 bases. J was trimmed by 4 bases and V by 0 bases; bases with no gene match: 9. Germline values: CDR1 SGDLS, CDR2 YYNGEE. The length of the CDR3 is 16 residues. The CDR3 reads CASSVAPGGPTYEQYF. In DNA form, the CDR3 reads TGTGCCAGCAGCGTAGCTCCGGGGGGGCCAACATACGAGCAGTACTTC.

This chain joins TRBV29-1 and TRBJ2-1; D is uncertain. The CDR3 is 14 residues long. The V end was cut by 7 bases, the J end by 0 bases, with 13 bases between. Germline assignment: CDR1 SQVTM and CDR2 ANQGSEA. The CDR3 spells CSERKGSSYNEQFF. CDR3 coding DNA: TGCAGCGAACGAAAGGGTAGCTCCTACAATGAGCAGTTCTTC.

This clonotype turned up a few times. The V call is TRBV20-1, the J call TRBJ1-4; 7 nucleotides line up with TRBD1. The germline V gene has CDR1 DFQATT and CDR2 SNEGSKA (reference sequence). Losses at the gene ends were 2 bases for V and 5 bases for J; bases not matched to a gene: 2. The length of the CDR3 is 13 residues. CDR3 in amino acids: CSARNRGNEKLFF. CDR3 sequence (DNA): TGCAGTGCTAGAAACAGGGGAAATGAAAAACTGTTTTTT.

The chain couples TRBV29-1 to TRBJ2-3, with D possibly matching TRBD2 (6 bases). V shed 4 bases and J shed 1 base, with 15 bases lying between them. Germline V gives CDR1 SQVTM, CDR2 ANQGSEA. CDR3 length equals 15 residues. DNA of the CDR3: TGCAGCGTTGCTCCACTAGCCTTGGGCACAGATACGCAGTATTTT. Amino acids: CSVAPLALGTDTQYF.

This chain links TRBV29-1 with TRBJ1-1, with TRBD1 matching 7 bases. J was trimmed by 1 base and V by 2 bases; bases with no gene match: 4. CDR1 and CDR2 from the germline V gene are SQVTM and ANQGSEA. The CDR3 is 14 amino acids. The DNA for the CDR3 is TGCAGCGTTGAAAGGGGGCTAGAGAACACTGAAGCTTTCTTT. Its protein is CSVERGLENTEAFF.

Only a few counts were recorded for this clonotype. The chain recombines TRBV29-1 with TRBJ2-2, with 9 bases that match TRBD1. The CDR3 is 16 residues long. The J segment lost 2 bases and the V segment lost 2 bases, leaving 6 bases of the junction unmatched. Germline CDR1 and CDR2: SQVTM and ANQGSEA. This chain's CDR3 is CSVENRDRANTGELFF. CDR3 bases: TGCAGCGTTGAAAACCGGGACAGGGCCAACACCGGGGAGCTGTTTTTT.

The chain couples TRBV5-1 to TRBJ2-3; TRBD2 matches 11 bases. CDR3 length equals 16 residues. Germline CDR1 and CDR2: SGHRS and YFSETQ. J lost 1 base, V lost 4 bases, and 5 bases had no gene match. The DNA for the CDR3 is TGCGCCAGCAGCACAGGGACTAGCGGAGGCACAGATACGCAGTATTTT. It translates to CASSTGTSGGTDTQYF.

The chain is built from TRBV15 and TRBJ2-3; no clear D gene. CDR3 length: 15 amino acids. CDR1 is LNHNV, CDR2 YYDKDF, per germline (reference sequence). Trimming left V 3 bases short and J 0 bases short, with 10 bases between. In DNA, the CDR3 is TGTGCCACCAGCAGCGGAACACCAAGCACAGATACGCAGTATTTT. Protein: CATSSGTPSTDTQYF. Looking up the rest from reference TRBV15 and TRBJ2-3 gives the full variable domain: DAMVIQNPRYQVTQFGKPVTLSCSQTLNHNVMYWYQQKSSQAPKLLFHYYDKDFNNEADTPDNFQSRRPNTSFCFLDIRSPGLGDTAMYLCATSSGTPSTDTQYFGPGTRLTVL.

This clonotype came up a few times. The gene calls are TRBV9 and TRBJ2-1, with 10 bases matching TRBD2. Per germline, CDR1 SGDLS and CDR2 YYNGEE. CDR3 size: 15 residues. The V and J ends lost 4 bases and 9 bases, in that order; junction bases with no gene match: 10. The CDR3 loop reads CASSPRTSGVGEQFF. CDR3 coding DNA: TGTGCCAGCAGCCCGAGGACTAGCGGAGTAGGTGAGCAGTTCTTC.

This sequence joins TRBV25-1 and TRBJ2-3; 12 bases agree with TRBD1. This CDR3 spans 15 amino acids. Germline-derived CDR1 and CDR2 are MGHDK and SYGVNS. With V trimmed by 4 bases and J by 9 bases, 8 bases remained unmatched. Written as DNA, the CDR3 is TGTGCCAGCAGTGTTGGGGGACAGGGGGCGGGCACGCAGTATTTT. Its translation: CASSVGGQGAGTQYF. Looking up the rest from reference TRBV25-1 and TRBJ2-3 gives the full variable domain: EADIYQTPRYLVIGTGKKITLECSQTMGHDKMYWYQQDPGMELHLIHYSYGVNSTEKGDLSSESTVSRIRTEHFPLTLESARPSHTSQYLCASSVGGQGAGTQYFGPGTRLTVL.

This rearrangement joins TRBV4-3 to TRBJ1-1; D possibly corresponds to TRBD1 (5 bases). Germline CDR1 is LGHNA and CDR2 is YSLEER. The CDR3 is 12 residues long. V was pared by 11 bases and J by 3 bases, with 13 bases between. CDR3 in amino acids: CASRDSHTEAFF. Here the CDR3 DNA reads TGCGCCTCACGGGACTCCCACACTGAAGCTTTCTTT.

This sequence joins TRBV18 and TRBJ2-4, with 7 bases identical to TRBD1. The CDR3 extends over 17 amino acids. The ends lost 1 base at V and 1 base at J; junction bases unmatched: 7. CDR1 KGHSH and CDR2 LQKENI come from the germline V gene. In DNA form, the CDR3 reads TGTGCCAGCTCACCACTAGAGACAGGGATGGCCAAAAACATTCAGTACTTC. This codes for CASSPLETGMAKNIQYF.

The V gene is TRBV24-1, the J gene TRBJ2-1, with no clear D. The V end lost 5 bases, the J end lost 10 bases, and 14 bases lay between the germline ends. The V gene's germline CDR1 is KGHDR and CDR2 SFDVKD. This CDR3 has 13 amino acids. For the CDR3, the DNA is TGTGCCACCAGTGTAGACGCCCTGGGGGAGCAGTTCTTC. Translating it yields CATSVDALGEQFF.

This chain links TRBV2 with TRBJ2-3, with TRBD1 identical over 7 bases. The CDR3 is made up of 15 amino acids. V lost 2 bases to trimming and J lost 8 bases; unmatched junction nucleotides: 10. Germline V gene sequence: CDR1 SNHLY, CDR2 FYNNEI. CDR3: CASSEIVGQKLTQYF. The CDR3 DNA is TGTGCCAGCAGTGAAATTGTGGGACAGAAACTTACGCAGTATTTT. Looking up the rest from reference TRBV2 and TRBJ2-3 gives the full variable domain: EPEVTQTPSHQVTQMGQEVILRCVPISNHLYFYWYRQILGQKVEFLVSFYNNEISEKSEIFDDQFSVERPDGSNFTLKIRSTKLEDSAMYFCASSEIVGQKLTQYFGPGTRLTVL.

This clonotype was recorded many times. This chain connects TRBV4-3 to TRBJ2-1; D gene uncertain. Trimming pared 0 bases from V and 4 bases from J, leaving 4 bases between. Germline CDR1 is LGHNA and CDR2 is YSLEER. The CDR3 is 13 residues long. CDR3 sequence: CASSQETYNEQFF. In DNA form, the CDR3 reads TGCGCCAGCAGCCAAGAAACTTACAATGAGCAGTTCTTC.

The rearrangement uses TRBV13 and TRBJ2-7, with D maybe TRBD2 (6 bases). CDR1 is PRHDT and CDR2 is FYEKMQ in the germline V gene (reference sequence). V shed 6 bases and J shed 0 bases, with 21 bases lying between them. The CDR3 has 17 residues. The CDR3: CASRKWWRGGSSYEQYF. The CDR3 coding sequence is TGTGCCAGCAGGAAATGGTGGAGGGGCGGCAGCTCCTACGAGCAGTACTTC.

The chain employs TRBV29-1 and TRBJ2-6; 7 nucleotides match TRBD2. The CDR3 length is 16 residues. The V gene's germline CDR1 is SQVTM and CDR2 ANQGSEA. The V segment lost 1 base and the J segment 1 base; nucleotides outside the gene matches: 4. CDR3 DNA sequence: TGCAGCGTTGAAGGGCAGGGAGGGTCTGGGGCCAACGTCCTGACTTTC. Protein product: CSVEGQGGSGANVLTF.

V is TRBV7-2 and J is TRBJ2-3; D ambiguous. Germline-derived CDR1 and CDR2 are SGHTA and FQGNSA. The CDR3 sequence is 16 residues long. V lost 5 bases to trimming and J lost 6 bases, with 21 bases between them. The CDR3 sequence is CASSPSLRAGVDTQYF. DNA for the CDR3: TGTGCCAGCAGCCCCAGTTTACGCGCTGGGGTGGATACGCAGTATTTT.

This chain connects TRBV7-8 to TRBJ1-4; D call uncertain. CDR1 SGHVS and CDR2 FQNEAQ come from the germline V gene. With 6 bases removed from V and 8 bases from J, the gap between germline ends came to 16 bases. CDR3 length equals 14 residues. The CDR3 DNA follows: TGTGCCAGCAGTCATAGCCGACGACGGGAAAAACTGTTTTTT. This translates into CASSHSRRREKLFF.

This clonotype was counted ten times or more. Being one base from a much bigger clone, this may be a read error. The rearrangement links TRBV3-1 to TRBJ1-2; D possibly corresponds to TRBD1 (5 bases). Between the trimmed V and J ends, which lost 1 base and 4 bases, there was a span of 13 bases. CDR3 length: 15 residues. Germline CDR1 is LGHDT and CDR2 is YNNKEL (reference sequence). Here the CDR3 DNA reads TGTGCCAGCAGCCAAGGGCGCGGAAGGGGCTATGGCTACACCTTC. This translates into CASSQGRGRGYGYTF. Using reference TRBV3-1 and TRBJ1-2 for the parts outside the CDR3, the full variable domain is DTAVSQTPKYLVTQMGNDKSIKCEQNLGHDTMYWYKQDSKKFLKIMFSYNNKELIINETVPNRFSPKSPDKAHLNLHINSLELGDSAVYFCASSQGRGRGYGYTFGSGTRLTVV.

This clonotype was found once. A read error may be the cause here, since a much bigger clone is one base away. The genes are TRBV9 and TRBJ2-1, with TRBD1 matching 10 bases. CDR3 length: 14 residues. The germline V gene has CDR1 SGDLS and CDR2 YYNGEE. Trimming took 3 bases from V and 10 from J; bases not matched to a gene: 7. The CDR3 sequence is CASSAGQGSYEQFF. In nucleotides, the CDR3 is TGTGCCAGCAGCGCGGGACAGGGGTCGTACGAGCAGTTCTTC. The full variable domain, with the rest looked up from reference TRBV9 and TRBJ2-1, is DSGVTQTPKHLITATGQRVTLRCSPRSGDLSVYWYQQSLDQGLQFLIQYYNGEERAKGNILERFSAQQFPDLHSELNLSSLELGDSALYFCASSAGQGSYEQFFGPGTRLTVL.

The V gene is TRBV20-1, the J gene TRBJ2-7; the D gene is possibly TRBD2 (5 bases). V lost 1 base and J lost 1, with 20 bases in between. Germline CDR1 DFQATT, CDR2 SNEGSKA (reference sequence). The CDR3 consists of 17 residues. The CDR3 DNA reads TGCAGTGCTAGAGTCCGAATGGCGGGCCCATGGTCCTACGAGCAGTACTTC. Its translation: CSARVRMAGPWSYEQYF.

The chain combines TRBV9 with TRBJ2-7, with a possible D match to TRBD2 (6 bases). Germline V lookup: CDR1 SGDLS, CDR2 YYNGEE. CDR3 length: 14 amino acids. Between the trimmed V and J ends, which lost 4 bases and 7 bases, there was a span of 18 bases. CDR3 DNA sequence: TGTGCCAGCAGCCCACGGGGGAACTACAATGAGCAGTACTTC. Translated: CASSPRGNYNEQYF.

This clonotype turned up a few times. The rearrangement uses TRBV27 and TRBJ2-1, with D perhaps assigned TRBD1 or TRBD2 (5 bases each). Per germline, CDR1 MNHEY and CDR2 SMNVEV (reference sequence). The CDR3 runs 14 residues. Trimming left V 4 bases short and J 5 bases short, with 12 bases between. This CDR3 reads CASSSGMGDNEQFF. As DNA, the CDR3 is TGTGCCAGCAGTTCCGGGATGGGGGACAATGAGCAGTTCTTC.

V gene TRBV7-9 combines with J gene TRBJ2-1, with D tentatively TRBD2 (5 bases). CDR1 and CDR2 (germline): SEHNR, FQNEAQ (reference sequence). Trimming removed 6 bases from V and 4 bases from J, with 16 bases in between. CDR3 length equals 15 residues. This CDR3 reads CASSPSVGGYNEQFF. DNA of the CDR3: TGTGCCAGCAGTCCCTCAGTGGGCGGGTACAATGAGCAGTTCTTC.

This chain joins TRBV12-3 or TRBV12-4 and TRBJ2-2; 12 bases fit TRBD1. The V and J ends lost 7 bases and 6 bases, in that order; junction bases with no gene match: 12. This CDR3 has 17 amino acids. The CDR3 region is CASTSAGGQGAAGELFF. The CDR3 nucleotides read TGTGCCAGCACGTCAGCAGGGGGACAGGGGGCCGCCGGGGAGCTGTTTTTT.